This TCR beta chain was sequenced in a study of blood T cell repertoires in COVID-19. The protocol was immunoSEQ multiplex PCR, while the TCRdb copy is restricted to in-frame clones and leaves out a portion. The sample has about 190,000 clones, approximately 85% seen once. J was trimmed by 4 bases and V by 1 base; bases with no gene match: 1. Per the germline V gene, CDR1 is SGHTS and CDR2 is YDEGEE. This CDR3 is 13 amino acids long. The Seattle site enrolled patients during active infection and followed them longitudinally. The V call is TRBV5-8, the J call TRBJ2-5; TRBD1 agrees at 7 bases. The source is an older man with COVID-19, enrolled during active disease. The sample taken for sequencing was peripheral blood. The CDR3 DNA reads TGTGCCAGCAGCTTGTACAGGGGAGAGACCCAGTACTTC. Its translation is CASSLYRGETQYF.